The next 25 T cell receptor beta chains were all read from a single sample in a study of radiotherapy plus CTLA-4 blockade in lung cancer. Sequenced by immunoSEQ multiplex PCR; TCRdb stores in-frame clones only, minus some. Of 35,000 to 50,000 clones in the sample, roughly two thirds were seen once. The input for sequencing was peripheral blood, taken from a patient treated with radiotherapy plus ipilimumab. These receptor sequences come from a human donor with non-small cell lung cancer who had a complete response to radiotherapy plus ipilimumab.

The chain links TRBV28 to TRBJ2-7, with 11 positions matching TRBD2. V was clipped by 6 bases and J by 6 bases; unmatched bases: 7. Per germline, CDR1 MDHEN and CDR2 SYDVKM. This CDR3 region has 14 residues. Here the CDR3 reads CASSKGLAAGEQYF. The CDR3, as DNA: TGTGCCAGCAGCAAGGGACTAGCGGCGGGCGAGCAGTACTTC.

With respect to this clone: The same CDR3 is also encoded by other DNA sequences in this sample. This sequence joins TRBV19 and TRBJ1-2; 7 positions agree with TRBD1. Per the germline V gene, CDR1 is LNHDA and CDR2 is SQIVND (reference sequence). This CDR3 spans 17 amino acids. V was pared by 9 bases and J by 4 bases, with 20 bases of the junction left unmatched. The CDR3 sequence is CASSRGPGTEGVYGYTF. CDR3 DNA: TGTGCCAGCAGTCGAGGACCCGGGACAGAAGGGGTCTATGGCTACACCTTC.

With regard to this clone: An end of the junction does not agree with germline; a read error may underlie this. The V gene is TRBV29-1, the J gene TRBJ2-1, with 13 bases fitting TRBD2. Germline CDR1 is SQVTM and CDR2 is ANQGSEA. This CDR3 contains 14 residues. Written as DNA, the CDR3 is TGCAGCGTGGAAGGACTAGCGGGGGACAATGAGCAGTTCTTC. Encoded protein: CSVEGLAGDNEQFF.

The chain combines TRBV4-2 with TRBJ1-5; possibly TRBD1 for D (6 bases). V was clipped by 0 bases and J by 6 bases, with 12 bases between them. Germline V gene data show CDR1 as LGHNA and CDR2 as YNFKEQ. This CDR3 spans 15 amino acids. CDR3 protein: CASSQEGRGSQPQHF. CDR3 DNA sequence: TGTGCCAGCAGCCAAGAGGGCAGGGGAAGTCAGCCCCAGCATTTT.

Regarding this clone: In this CDR3 the conserved last residue, phenylalanine or tryptophan, is missing, so a read error is likely. This chain connects TRBV5-4 to TRBJ2-7, with D possibly matching TRBD2 (6 bases). V was trimmed by 4 bases and J by 3 bases, leaving 20 bases between them. CDR1 and CDR2 (germline): SGHNT, YYREEE (reference sequence). The CDR3 length is 16 residues. CDR3: CASSLGSRAGNYEQYL. CDR3 bases: TGTGCCAGCAGCCTCGGTTCGAGGGCGGGAAACTACGAGCAGTACCTC.

The DNA of the CDR3 is TGTGCCAGCAGTCTAGATACGGCCCATGGCTACACCTTC. Translation gives CASSLDTAHGYTF. V is TRBV6-6 and J is TRBJ1-2; no clear D. V lost 5 bases to trimming and J lost 6 bases, with 13 bases between them. The germline V gene has CDR1 MNHNY and CDR2 SVGAGI (reference sequence). CDR3 length equals 13 residues.

This rearrangement joins TRBV28 to TRBJ2-7; D is possibly TRBD1 (5 bases). Germline V gives CDR1 MDHEN, CDR2 SYDVKM. CDR3 length: 14 residues. V was shortened by 2 bases and J by 2 bases, with 10 bases between the two germline ends. The CDR3 coding sequence is TGTGCCAGCAGTTTAGACAGACACCCCTACGAGCAGTACTTC. Its protein product is CASSLDRHPYEQYF.

In its sample, this clone was seen a few times. CDR3 DNA sequence: TGTGCCAGCAGTGGAGGACAGGGAGTCATAGTTGATACGCAGTATTTT. The encoded protein is CASSGGQGVIVDTQYF. The rearrangement uses TRBV2 and TRBJ2-3, with 8 bases matching TRBD1. The germline V gene encodes CDR1 SNHLY and CDR2 FYNNEI. J lost 6 bases, V lost 4 bases, and 12 bases had no gene match. This CDR3 spans 16 amino acids.

CDR3: CASSWGSSYGYTF. In DNA form, the CDR3 reads TGTGCCAGCAGTTGGGGCAGCAGCTATGGCTACACCTTC. The V call is TRBV28, the J call TRBJ1-2, with D possibly matching TRBD1 (5 bases). The V and J ends lost 4 bases and 4 bases respectively, with 10 bases between them. Germline loops: CDR1 MDHEN, CDR2 SYDVKM. The CDR3 consists of 13 residues.

The chain couples TRBV6-5 to TRBJ2-7; D remains unclear. The V end lost 4 bases, the J end lost 0 bases, and 7 bases lay between the germline ends. CDR3 length equals 13 residues. From germline, CDR1 is MNHEY and CDR2 SVGAGI. The CDR3 DNA follows: TGTGCCAGCAGTTCGACTGACTCCTACGAGCAGTACTTC. This gives the protein CASSSTDSYEQYF.

The chain couples TRBV7-6 to TRBJ2-3, with D possibly being TRBD1 (5 bases). The CDR3 contains 14 residues. CDR1 and CDR2 from the germline V gene are SGHVS and FNYEAQ. V was trimmed by 2 bases and J by 1 base, leaving 7 bases between them. The CDR3 bases are TGTGCCAGCAGCTTATTAGGGGGCACAGATACGCAGTATTTT. Protein: CASSLLGGTDTQYF.

V gene TRBV5-1 combines with J gene TRBJ2-7; 7 nucleotides line up with TRBD1. V lost 2 bases, J lost 3 bases, and 11 bases stayed unmatched. The CDR3 runs to 16 residues. Looked up from germline, CDR1 is SGHRS and CDR2 is YFSETQ. CDR3 DNA: TGCGCCAGCAGCTTTTTCTACAGGGGCCACAACTACGAGCAGTACTTC. This encodes CASSFFYRGHNYEQYF.

This rearrangement joins TRBV19 to TRBJ2-7; D call uncertain. Trimming shortened V by 3 bases and J by 4 bases, and 7 bases separated the two germline ends. This CDR3 comprises 12 residues. Germline V gives CDR1 LNHDA, CDR2 SQIVND (reference sequence). Here the CDR3 reads CASSIGLYEQYF. In nucleotides, the CDR3 is TGTGCCAGTAGTATCGGTCTTTACGAGCAGTACTTC.

This rearrangement joins TRBV7-9 to TRBJ2-7, with D possibly TRBD1 on 5 matching bases. Germline V CDR1 and CDR2: SEHNR, FQNEAQ (reference sequence). With 5 bases removed from V and 1 base from J, the gap between germline ends came to 9 bases. The CDR3 covers 13 residues. CDR3: CASSGKGSYEQYF. CDR3 coding DNA: TGTGCCAGCAGCGGGAAGGGGTCCTACGAGCAGTACTTC.

The chain couples TRBV5-1 to TRBJ2-3; TRBD2 aligns across 15 bases. Germline assignment: CDR1 SGHRS and CDR2 YFSETQ. The CDR3 contains 17 residues. J gave up 3 bases and V 5 bases, and 7 bases lay outside the gene matches. The CDR3 loop is CASRPGLAGGLTDTQYF. Here the CDR3 DNA reads TGCGCCAGCAGACCGGGACTAGCGGGGGGTCTGACAGATACGCAGTATTTT.

This chain connects TRBV14 to TRBJ2-7; 8 nucleotides line up with TRBD1. This CDR3 spans 14 amino acids. CDR1 is SGHDN, CDR2 FVKESK, per germline. The J segment lost 5 bases and the V segment lost 5 bases, leaving 8 bases of the junction unmatched. The CDR3 protein is CASSTRQGSDEQYF. CDR3 nucleotides: TGTGCCAGCAGCACTCGACAGGGGTCGGACGAGCAGTACTTC.

DNA for the CDR3: TGTGCCAGCCGGCGGGCGAACACCGGGGAGCTGTTTTTT. This translates into CASRRANTGELFF. The chain joins TRBV28 to TRBJ2-2; perhaps TRBD2 as D (5 bases). Trimming took off 8 bases at V and 0 bases at J, with 7 bases between the two ends. Germline CDR1 and CDR2: MDHEN and SYDVKM. The CDR3 runs to 13 residues.

The V call is TRBV4-3, the J call TRBJ1-2; tentative D call: TRBD1 (5 bases). CDR3 length: 15 residues. V lost 1 base to trimming and J lost 2 bases, with 11 bases between them. Germline loops: CDR1 LGHNA, CDR2 YSLEER. This CDR3 is CASSQGDGGNYGYTF. CDR3 bases: TGCGCCAGCAGCCAAGGGGACGGGGGGAACTATGGCTACACCTTC.

The V call is TRBV12-1, the J call TRBJ2-5; the listed D gene, TRBD2, was not tested against the DNA. TRBV12-1 counts as a pseudogene. This CDR3 spans 15 amino acids. The CDR3 loop reads CASSFRTSGKETQYF. The CDR3 bases are TGTGCCAGCAGCTTTCGGACTAGCGGGAAAGAGACCCAGTACTTC.

This clone appeared a few times. The chain recombines TRBV7-9 with TRBJ1-1; weak D call: TRBD1 (6 bases). The CDR3 consists of 11 residues. CDR1 and CDR2 (germline): SEHNR, FQNEAQ (reference sequence). Trimming shortened V by 8 bases and J by 9 bases, and 13 bases separated the two germline ends. CDR3 residues: CASQDRAKAFF. The CDR3, as DNA: TGTGCCAGCCAGGACAGAGCCAAAGCTTTCTTT.

V is TRBV12-5 and J is TRBJ2-4; TRBD2 aligns across 8 bases. CDR1 and CDR2 from the germline V gene are LGHNT and FRNRAP. Germline trimming cut 7 bases from V and 0 bases from J; bases unmatched to any gene: 2. There are 14 residues in the CDR3. CDR3 DNA: TGTGCTAGTGCTCGGGGGGGAGCCAAAAACATTCAGTACTTC. Translating gives CASARGGAKNIQYF. Drawing the rest from reference TRBV12-5 and TRBJ2-4, the complete variable domain is DARVTQTPRHKVTEMGQEVTMRCQPILGHNTVFWYRQTMMQGLELLAYFRNRAPLDDSGMPKDRFSAEMPDATLATLKIQPSEPRDSAVYFCASARGGAKNIQYFGAGTRLSVL.

This clone was seen a handful of times. The chain couples TRBV4-3 to TRBJ1-6; TRBD1 is a possible D gene (6 bases). With 0 bases removed from V and 6 bases from J, the gap between germline ends came to 9 bases. Germline CDR1 reads LGHNA; CDR2 reads YSLEER. The CDR3 length is 15 residues. CDR3 residues: CASSQEGGLNSPLHF. The CDR3 DNA sequence: TGCGCCAGCAGCCAAGAGGGGGGGCTTAATTCACCCCTCCACTTT.

The genes are TRBV7-8 and TRBJ2-7; D ambiguous. Trimming shortened V by 5 bases and J by 0 bases, and 26 bases separated the two germline ends. Per the germline V gene, CDR1 is SGHVS and CDR2 is FQNEAQ. CDR3 length: 19 residues. CDR3 in DNA: TGTGCCAGCAGCCCCCTCCCGGTCGGCAGCGAGCTTCCCTCCTACGAGCAGTACTTC. This encodes CASSPLPVGSELPSYEQYF. Full variable domain (outside the CDR3, taken from reference TRBV7-8 and TRBJ2-7): GAGVSQSPRYKVAKRGQDVALRCDPISGHVSLFWYQQALGQGPEFLTYFQNEAQLDKSGLPSDRFFAERPEGSVSTLKIQRTQQEDSAVYLCASSPLPVGSELPSYEQYFGPGTRLTVT.

V gene TRBV2 combines with J gene TRBJ2-1, with D unresolved. This CDR3 is 14 amino acids long. Trimming cost V 2 bases and J 4 bases, with 9 bases left between them. Germline assignment: CDR1 SNHLY and CDR2 FYNNEI. DNA for the CDR3: TGTGCCAGCAGTGAACAACTGAGGTACAATGAGCAGTTCTTC. This gives the protein CASSEQLRYNEQFF. The variable domain in full, with the rest retrieved from reference TRBV2 and TRBJ2-1, is EPEVTQTPSHQVTQMGQEVILRCVPISNHLYFYWYRQILGQKVEFLVSFYNNEISEKSEIFDDQFSVERPDGSNFTLKIRSTKLEDSAMYFCASSEQLRYNEQFFGPGTRLTVL.

This chain links TRBV11-2 with TRBJ1-1; D is undetermined. Trimming pared 6 bases from V and 0 bases from J, leaving 14 bases between. Germline V gene data show CDR1 as SGHAT and CDR2 as FQNNGV. The CDR3 sequence is 15 residues long. Written as DNA, the CDR3 is TGTGCCAGCAGTTCAACCGGCGGGATGAACACTGAAGCTTTCTTT. It encodes CASSSTGGMNTEAFF.